The 9 T cell receptor beta chains listed next were all sequenced from one sample in a study of CD8+ T cells in alopecia areata. Extraction and reverse transcription of RNA yielded cDNA as the sequencing template. Measured with immunoSEQ multiplex PCR; TCRdb has only the in-frame clones, and not every one. The table has about 64,000 clones, around 45% seen once. Treatment noted: oral pan-JAK inhibitor, 5-10 mg twice daily. The input for sequencing was CD8+ T cells sorted from blood, taken at approximately week 39, from a patient treated with tofacitinib. These receptor sequences come from a human donor with alopecia areata.

This clone was seen only once. This rearrangement joins TRBV30 to TRBJ2-7; 8 bases match TRBD1. The CDR3 contains 14 residues. The trim removed 3 bases at V and 2 bases at J, leaving 6 bases unmatched. Germline V gene lookup returns CDR1 GTSNPN and CDR2 SVGIG (reference sequence). CDR3 region: CAWRARDRPYEQYF. For the CDR3, the DNA is TGTGCCTGGAGGGCCCGGGACAGGCCCTACGAGCAGTACTTC.

The V and J genes are TRBV4-1 and TRBJ2-2, with TRBD2 matching 10 bases. Germline V gene data show CDR1 as MGHRA and CDR2 as YSYEKL. V lost 1 base and J lost 6; bases outside the gene matches: 8. This CDR3 has 17 residues. Here the CDR3 reads CASSQGVSGRAPGELFF. CDR3 bases: TGCGCCAGCAGCCAAGGTGTCAGCGGGAGGGCCCCCGGGGAGCTGTTTTTT.

The V and J genes are TRBV9 and TRBJ1-1; 11 nucleotides agree with TRBD1. Per the germline V gene, CDR1 is SGDLS and CDR2 is YYNGEE. V dropped 2 bases and J dropped 5; count of bases not matched to a gene: 8. The CDR3 extends over 16 amino acids. CDR3 sequence reads: CASSVLRTGGETEAFF. Written as DNA, the CDR3 is TGTGCCAGCAGCGTCCTCCGGACAGGGGGCGAAACTGAAGCTTTCTTT.

The sample holds a few counts of this clone. The V call is TRBV11-2, the J call TRBJ2-7, with D hard to call. Trimming removed 0 bases at V and 2 bases at J, with 5 bases between. The CDR3 totals 13 residues. Germline V gene sequence: CDR1 SGHAT, CDR2 FQNNGV. The CDR3 here is CASSLEAAYEQYF. The CDR3 bases are TGTGCCAGCAGCTTAGAGGCAGCCTACGAGCAGTACTTC.

The chain links TRBV10-3 to TRBJ2-5, with no clear D. V gave up 2 bases and J gave up 2 bases, with 6 bases separating them. Germline lookup yields CDR1 ENHRY and CDR2 SYGVKD. This CDR3 is 13 amino acids long. CDR3 nucleotides: TGTGCCATCAGTGAGGCCAGACAAGAGACCCAGTACTTC. It codes for CAISEARQETQYF.

The chain joins TRBV4-1 to TRBJ2-7; TRBD1 agrees at 10 bases. Germline V gives CDR1 MGHRA, CDR2 YSYEKL. J was trimmed by 2 bases and V by 1 base; bases with no gene match: 5. This CDR3 is 16 amino acids long. For the CDR3, the DNA is TGCGCCAGCAGCCAAGGCTTGGGACAGGGGCCCTACGAGCAGTACTTC. Residues: CASSQGLGQGPYEQYF.

This clone was seen a single time. V is TRBV7-2 and J is TRBJ2-1; 8 nucleotides match TRBD2. The CDR3 runs 16 residues. Per the germline V gene, CDR1 is SGHTA and CDR2 is FQGNSA. The V segment lost 4 bases and the J segment 0 bases; nucleotides outside the gene matches: 5. CDR3 bases: TGTGCCAGCAGCTCACTAGGGACTAGCTCCTACAATGAGCAGTTCTTC. The encoded protein is CASSSLGTSSYNEQFF. The complete variable domain, with remaining parts taken from reference TRBV7-2 and TRBJ2-1, reads GAGVSQSPSNKVTEKGKDVELRCDPISGHTALYWYRQSLGQGLEFLIYFQGNSAPDKSGLPSDRFSAERTGGSVSTLTIQRTQQEDSAVYLCASSSLGTSSYNEQFFGPGTRLTVL.

This sequence joins TRBV30 and TRBJ2-1; the match to TRBD2 covers 7 bases. The germline V gene encodes CDR1 GTSNPN and CDR2 SVGIG (reference sequence). V lost 8 bases and J lost 2; bases outside the gene matches: 3. The CDR3 spans 12 residues. The CDR3 bases are TGTGCCGGGGAGGGCCCCTACAATGAGCAGTTCTTC. It encodes CAGEGPYNEQFF.

This clone was seen a handful of times. This chain joins TRBV7-9 and TRBJ2-5; tentatively, D is TRBD1 (6 bases). V was trimmed by 5 bases and J by 5 bases, leaving 12 bases between them. Germline CDR1 is SEHNR and CDR2 is FQNEAQ (reference sequence). The CDR3 has 13 amino acids. CDR3 sequence (DNA): TGTGCCAGCAGCCCACAGGGATGGGAGACCCAGTACTTC. Its protein is CASSPQGWETQYF.